Following are 27 T cell receptor beta chains from one sample sequenced in a study of CD8+ T cells in alopecia areata. Extraction of RNA preceded its reverse transcription into cDNA, which served as the sequencing template. The method was immunoSEQ multiplex PCR; TCRdb's version includes in-frame clones alone and lacks a portion of them. The sample has about 69,000 clones; roughly 60% are singletons. The source material was CD8+ T cells sorted from blood, sampled at week 0. The receptors were gathered from a human donor with alopecia areata.

The chain employs TRBV28 and TRBJ2-7; 13 nucleotides align to TRBD2. The V gene's germline CDR1 is MDHEN and CDR2 SYDVKM. The CDR3 loop spans 15 amino acids. Trimming removed 5 bases from V and 3 bases from J; junction bases left unmatched: 4. The CDR3 coding sequence is TGTGCCAGCAGTCCGGGACTAGCGGGATACTACGAGCAGTACTTC. This translates into CASSPGLAGYYEQYF.

The chain recombines TRBV5-1 with TRBJ2-2; a weak D match, TRBD1 (6 bases). CDR1 is SGHRS and CDR2 is YFSETQ in the germline V gene. V shed 0 bases and J shed 4 bases, with 10 bases lying between them. The CDR3 consists of 15 residues. CDR3 in amino acids: CASSLDGGSTGELFF. The CDR3 region has the DNA TGCGCCAGCAGCTTGGATGGGGGCAGCACCGGGGAGCTGTTTTTT.

The CDR3 loop reads CASSSPSEQYF. DNA for the CDR3: TGTGCCAGCAGTTCCCCTAGCGAGCAGTACTTC. The chain carries TRBV27 and TRBJ2-7; D is uncertain. The CDR3 contains 11 residues. Germline values: CDR1 MNHEY, CDR2 SMNVEV (reference sequence). Between the trimmed V and J ends, which lost 4 bases and 6 bases, there was a span of 7 bases.

This rearrangement joins TRBV5-6 to TRBJ2-3, with a possible D match to TRBD2 (6 bases). The V gene lost 0 bases and the J gene lost 4 bases, with 15 bases spanning the gap. In germline, CDR1 is SGHDT, CDR2 YYEEEE. This CDR3 is built from 16 residues. CDR3 nucleotides: TGTGCCAGCAGCTTGGGAGCGGGCCCTACTGCAGATACGCAGTATTTT. Translation gives CASSLGAGPTADTQYF.

This clone occurred a few times. This chain links TRBV2 with TRBJ2-2, with D perhaps assigned TRBD1 or TRBD2 (5 bases each). The ends were cut back, 5 bases at V and 6 bases at J, with 13 bases in the middle. Looked up from germline, CDR1 is SNHLY and CDR2 is FYNNEI. The CDR3 spans 14 residues. In nucleotides, the CDR3 is TGTGCCAGCAGTCTACCAGAGGGACCCGGGGAGCTGTTTTTT. Translation gives CASSLPEGPGELFF.

This clone was observed a few times. The chain is built from TRBV29-1 and TRBJ1-1; tentative D call: TRBD1 (5 bases). Germline CDR1 SQVTM, CDR2 ANQGSEA. The CDR3 is 13 residues long. The germline V and J ends were trimmed by 4 bases and 7 bases, with 16 bases remaining between them. This chain's CDR3 is CSVVGQGRIEAFF. In DNA, the CDR3 is TGCAGCGTTGTGGGGCAGGGAAGGATTGAAGCTTTCTTT.

The gene calls are TRBV7-3 and TRBJ2-2; 14 nucleotides line up with TRBD2. The length of the CDR3 is 17 residues. Germline lookup yields CDR1 SGHTA and CDR2 FQGTGA. V trimming: 3 bases; J trimming: 6 bases; junction bases outside the gene matches: 6. The CDR3 DNA reads TGTGCCAGCAGCTTCTCGGGACTAGCGGGAGAGGCCGGGGAGCTGTTTTTT. It codes for CASSFSGLAGEAGELFF. The full variable domain, in which reference TRBV7-3 and TRBJ2-2 provide the parts outside the CDR3, is GAGVSQTPSNKVTEKGKYVELRCDPISGHTALYWYRQSLGQGPEFLIYFQGTGAADDSGLPNDRFFAVRPEGSVSTLKIQRTERGDSAVYLCASSFSGLAGEAGELFFGEGSRLTVL.

The chain carries TRBV5-1 and TRBJ2-7; D unresolved. The V gene lost 0 bases and the J gene lost 5 bases, with 3 bases spanning the gap. The germline CDR1 and CDR2 sequences are SGHRS and YFSETQ. The CDR3 runs 11 residues. The CDR3 region has the DNA TGCGCCAGCAGCTTGGCAGACGAGCAGTACTTC. As protein: CASSLADEQYF.

V gene TRBV6-1 combines with J gene TRBJ1-5, with D unresolved. The V end lost 2 bases, the J end lost 5 bases, and 10 bases lay between the germline ends. CDR3 length: 14 residues. Germline assignment: CDR1 MNHNS and CDR2 SASEGT. CDR3 bases: TGTGCCAGCAGTGAATTTGGCAGCGATCAGCCCCAGCATTTT. Protein: CASSEFGSDQPQHF.

This chain links TRBV5-4 with TRBJ2-1; weak D call: TRBD1 (5 bases). Germline-derived CDR1 and CDR2 are SGHNT and YYREEE (reference sequence). The CDR3 totals 15 residues. Deletions cut 3 bases from V and 5 bases from J, with 15 bases between. The DNA for the CDR3 is TGTGCCAGCAGCTGGGGCGTATCTGTAGACAATGAGCAGTTCTTC. Residues: CASSWGVSVDNEQFF.

Worth noting for this clone: Other DNA sequences of this sample code for an identical CDR3. This chain links TRBV9 with TRBJ2-3; D is unclear. Germline lookup yields CDR1 SGDLS and CDR2 YYNGEE. V was trimmed by 0 bases and J by 0 bases, leaving 5 bases between them. CDR3 length: 14 amino acids. The CDR3 spells CASSVEGSTDTQYF. CDR3 DNA sequence: TGTGCCAGCAGCGTAGAGGGAAGCACAGATACGCAGTATTTT. Together with reference TRBV9 and TRBJ2-3, the CDR3 gives the full variable domain: DSGVTQTPKHLITATGQRVTLRCSPRSGDLSVYWYQQSLDQGLQFLIQYYNGEERAKGNILERFSAQQFPDLHSELNLSSLELGDSALYFCASSVEGSTDTQYFGPGTRLTVL.

This clone has more than one count but fewer than ten. In DNA form, the CDR3 reads TGTGCCAGCGAGGGGGATTCGGATGAAAAACTGTTTTTT. Amino acid sequence: CASEGDSDEKLFF. This rearrangement joins TRBV2 to TRBJ1-4, with D possibly matching TRBD1 (6 bases). From germline, CDR1 is SNHLY and CDR2 FYNNEI. Trimming stripped 8 bases from V and 6 bases from J, with 13 bases between. CDR3 size: 13 residues.

V usage is TRBV30 and J usage is TRBJ2-3; D unresolved. The CDR3 totals 13 residues. Trimming left V 0 bases short and J 0 bases short, with 4 bases between. The V gene's germline CDR1 is GTSNPN and CDR2 SVGIG (reference sequence). In DNA, the CDR3 is TGTGCCTGGAGTGTTCTCAGCACAGATACGCAGTATTTT. It is translated as CAWSVLSTDTQYF.

This clone appeared a few times. V gene TRBV7-3 combines with J gene TRBJ1-1; D call uncertain. V lost 5 bases, J lost 0 bases, and 16 bases lay in between. The CDR3 is made up of 16 amino acids. Germline-derived CDR1 and CDR2 are SGHTA and FQGTGA. CDR3 amino acids: CASSPYSGGMNTEAFF. The CDR3, as DNA: TGTGCCAGCAGCCCTTACTCAGGAGGGATGAACACTGAAGCTTTCTTT.

The chain is built from TRBV30 and TRBJ2-3; D tentatively reads TRBD1 or TRBD2 (6 bases each). With 7 bases removed from V and 5 bases from J, the gap between germline ends came to 16 bases. The CDR3 contains 13 residues. CDR1 and CDR2 (germline): GTSNPN, SVGIG (reference sequence). The CDR3 DNA reads as TGTGCCTACCCGGGGGCGGGAAGAGATACGCAGTATTTT. Translating it yields CAYPGAGRDTQYF.

The chain combines TRBV5-1 with TRBJ2-3, with D unclear. The CDR3 covers 15 residues. Germline loops: CDR1 SGHRS, CDR2 YFSETQ. Trimming removed 4 bases at V and 0 bases at J, with 12 bases between. CDR3 residues: CASSRNSFSTDTQYF. The CDR3 DNA reads TGCGCCAGCAGCAGAAACAGCTTTAGCACAGATACGCAGTATTTT.

The chain couples TRBV5-6 to TRBJ2-3; TRBD2 might be the D (6 bases). The CDR3 consists of 16 residues. Germline V gene lookup returns CDR1 SGHDT and CDR2 YYEEEE. V dropped 3 bases and J dropped 3 bases, with 17 bases sitting between them. CDR3 nucleotide sequence: TGTGCCAGCAGCTCCCTCGCACCTAGCGTGACAGATACGCAGTATTTT. This codes for CASSSLAPSVTDTQYF.

The J gene is TRBJ1-1, the V gene TRBV25-1; weak D call: TRBD1 (5 bases). The germline V and J ends were trimmed by 8 bases and 1 base, with 20 bases remaining between them. The CDR3 runs to 16 residues. Germline CDR1 reads MGHDK; CDR2 reads SYGVNS. The CDR3 sequence is CASGTVFGEPNTEAFF. CDR3 DNA sequence: TGTGCCAGCGGGACGGTTTTTGGGGAGCCGAACACTGAAGCTTTCTTT. Combining the CDR3 with reference TRBV25-1 and TRBJ1-1 gives the whole variable domain EADIYQTPRYLVIGTGKKITLECSQTMGHDKMYWYQQDPGMELHLIHYSYGVNSTEKGDLSSESTVSRIRTEHFPLTLESARPSHTSQYLCASGTVFGEPNTEAFFGQGTRLTVV.

This clone was seen a single time. CDR3 DNA: TGCAGCGTTGAGCTTACCGGCGCTGAAGCTTTCTTT. Its protein product is CSVELTGAEAFF. The rearrangement joins TRBV29-1 to TRBJ1-1; D gene ambiguous. CDR3 length: 12 amino acids. The V end lost 3 bases, the J end lost 6 bases, and 11 bases lay between the germline ends. CDR1 is SQVTM and CDR2 is ANQGSEA in the germline V gene.

This chain links TRBV5-1 with TRBJ2-5; 8 bases agree with TRBD2. Germline CDR1 and CDR2: SGHRS and YFSETQ. This CDR3 is 18 amino acids long. After removal of 2 bases from V and 2 bases from J, the junction contained 14 bases not matched to a gene. CDR3 protein: CASSFSPKERGPQETQYF. DNA for the CDR3: TGCGCCAGCAGCTTCTCCCCAAAAGAGCGGGGGCCTCAAGAGACCCAGTACTTC.

The J gene is TRBJ2-7, the V gene TRBV29-1; TRBD1 matches at 12 bases. The V and J ends lost 6 bases and 6 bases, in that order; junction bases with no gene match: 12. The CDR3 loop spans 15 amino acids. Germline V CDR1 and CDR2: SQVTM, ANQGSEA. CDR3 sequence: CSVIGPGQGAIEQYF. CDR3 nucleotide sequence: TGCAGCGTGATAGGACCGGGACAGGGGGCAATCGAGCAGTACTTC.

The chain is built from TRBV4-1 and TRBJ2-2, with D perhaps TRBD1 (5 bases). The CDR3 is 14 amino acids. Germline CDR1 reads MGHRA; CDR2 reads YSYEKL. V lost 4 bases and J lost 4, with 10 bases in between. The CDR3 reads CASSPRQSTGELFF. CDR3 nucleotide sequence: TGCGCCAGCAGCCCACGACAGTCCACCGGGGAGCTGTTTTTT.

This clone has more than one count but fewer than ten. Here the CDR3 DNA reads TGTGCCAGCAGCGGGGGACAGGGCCCCTACAATGAGCAGTTCTTC. It codes for CASSGGQGPYNEQFF. The chain carries TRBV5-6 and TRBJ2-1, with TRBD1 identical over 9 bases. This CDR3 is 15 amino acids long. Germline assignment: CDR1 SGHDT and CDR2 YYEEEE. After removal of 4 bases from V and 2 bases from J, the junction contained 4 bases not matched to a gene.

J is TRBJ1-2 and V is TRBV19; 8 bases agree with TRBD1. With V trimmed by 6 bases and J by 4 bases, 7 bases remained unmatched. The length of the CDR3 is 14 residues. Germline V gene sequence: CDR1 LNHDA, CDR2 SQIVND (reference sequence). CDR3 bases: TGTGCCAGTAGCCTGATGGACAGGGCCTATGGCTACACCTTC. Protein sequence: CASSLMDRAYGYTF.

The chain uses TRBV7-2 and TRBJ2-7, with D unresolved. V was shortened by 3 bases and J by 3 bases, with 12 bases between the two germline ends. The length of the CDR3 is 14 residues. Germline V gene data show CDR1 as SGHTA and CDR2 as FQGNSA. This chain's CDR3 is CASSFVAGDYEQYF. The CDR3 DNA reads as TGTGCCAGCAGCTTTGTCGCAGGAGACTACGAGCAGTACTTC.

J is TRBJ2-5 and V is TRBV19, with 7 bases lining up with TRBD1. V lost 7 bases, J lost 1 base, and 9 bases stayed unmatched. Germline V gives CDR1 LNHDA, CDR2 SQIVND (reference sequence). The CDR3 spans 15 residues. CDR3 DNA sequence: TGTGCCAGTAAGAGGGACAGCCTTTTCCAAGAGACCCAGTACTTC. It codes for CASKRDSLFQETQYF.

The J gene is TRBJ2-1, the V gene TRBV6-5; D unresolved. Germline values: CDR1 MNHEY, CDR2 SVGAGI. The V end lost 4 bases, the J end lost 7 bases, and 5 bases lay between the germline ends. The length of the CDR3 is 11 residues. Written as DNA, the CDR3 is TGTGCCAGCAGTTTCGGTAATGAGCAGTTCTTC. Residues: CASSFGNEQFF.